The rows below give T cell receptor beta chains drawn from one sample of a study of CD8 T cells in ankylosing spondylitis. TCRdb processed the 5' RACE reads anew with MiXCR; each CDR3 protein has one entry. This table holds some 330,000 distinct CDR3 sequences, 8% found once. The sequencing input was blood, either unsorted or a sorted T cell fraction (not recorded which). The receptors were sampled from a male donor with ankylosing spondylitis. Each CDR3 is given with its conserved first and last residue. The order of the fields is J gene, V gene, clone size, D gene, CDR3 DNA, CDR3 protein. A D gene is named only where the DNA matches it firmly. Not every row has a clone size; where given, it reads once, few, many or a size class.

TRBJ2-3	TRBV4-1	-	-	TGCGCCAGCAGCCAAGTAGTCGACTTCGGAGATACGCAGTATTTT	CASSQVVDFGDTQYF
TRBJ1-1	TRBV9	-	-	TGTGCCAGCAGCGTAGGGGGAAGGGGGGGAGCTTTCTTT	CASSVGGRGGAFF
TRBJ2-1	TRBV20-1	-	TRBD2	TGCAGTGCTAGAGATACGGGGGGTTTGAGTGAGCAGTTCTTC	CSARDTGGLSEQFF
TRBJ2-3	TRBV20-1	few	-	TGCAGTGCCCCTAGCGAGAGTGGGACAGATACGCAGTATTTT	CSAPSESGTDTQYF
TRBJ2-7	TRBV5-1	few	-	TGCGCCAGCAGCTTGGACGTCAGCCAGACCTACGAGCAGTACTTC	CASSLDVSQTYEQYF
TRBJ2-7	TRBV4-2	many	-	TGTGCCAGCAGCCAAACGCCAGGGCCCGGTGCCTTTACGGTGCAGTACTTC	CASSQTPGPGAFTVQYF
TRBJ2-1	TRBV6-2/TRBV6-3	few	TRBD1	TGTGCCAGCAGTGTCGGACAGGGGACTTACGAGCAGTTCTTC	CASSVGQGTYEQFF
TRBJ2-5	TRBV27	-	-	TGTGCCAGCAGCTTGAACTTAGAGACCCAGTACTTC	CASSLNLETQYF
TRBJ2-7	TRBV7-2	-	-	TGTGCCAGCAGCTTAAACAGGGCTCCAAACGAGCAGTACTTC	CASSLNRAPNEQYF
TRBJ1-3	TRBV6-5	-	-	TGTGCCAGCAGTTTGAGCGCCCCCTCTGGAAACACCATATATTTT	CASSLSAPSGNTIYF
TRBJ1-5	TRBV14	few	-	TGTGCCAGCAGCCAAGGGGGTTCCCAGGGAGTGCCTCAGCCCCAGCATTTT	CASSQGGSQGVPQPQHF
TRBJ2-3	TRBV12-3/TRBV12-4	many	-	TGTGCCAGCAGTGGCCGGAGAGATACGCAGTATTTT	CASSGRRDTQYF
TRBJ2-7	TRBV6-1	-	-	TGTGCCAGCAGAAACCAGGACGGAGCCTACGAGCAGTACTTC	CASRNQDGAYEQYF
TRBJ2-3	TRBV7-9	few	TRBD2	TGTGCCAGCAGCTTCCCCAGCGGGAGGGCAACAGATACGCAGTATTTT	CASSFPSGRATDTQYF
TRBJ1-1	TRBV14	few	-	TGTGCCAGCAGCCAAGATCTAGGGTCGAACACTGAAGCTTTCTTT	CASSQDLGSNTEAFF
TRBJ2-1	TRBV27	large	TRBD1	TGTGCCAGCAGTTTATTCGCAGGGGGCTATGAGCAGTTCTTC	CASSLFAGGYEQFF
TRBJ2-2	TRBV29-1	many	TRBD2	TGCAGCGTTGGTCGGACTAGAGGATCCATAAACGCGAACACCGGGGAGCTGTTTTTT	CSVGRTRGSINANTGELFF
TRBJ2-7	TRBV5-1	-	TRBD2	TGCGCCAGCAGCCTTATGACTAGCGGGGTATCCTACGAGCAGTACTTC	CASSLMTSGVSYEQYF
TRBJ2-1	TRBV27	many	TRBD1	TGTGCCAGCACGGGTTGGACAGGGGAGGGCAATGAGCAGTTCTTC	CASTGWTGEGNEQFF
TRBJ2-7	TRBV4-1	many	-	TGCGCCAGCAGCCCAACCGGATCGAGCCGTTACGAGCAGTACTTC	CASSPTGSSRYEQYF
TRBJ1-2	TRBV7-9	-	TRBD1	TGTGCCAGCAGCCTGGGACAGGGGGCGCCCGGGGGCTACACCTTC	CASSLGQGAPGGYTF
TRBJ2-2	TRBV7-2	-	TRBD2	TGTGCCAGCAGCTTAGTAGCGGGAGGAGGCACCGGGGAGCTGTTTTTT	CASSLVAGGGTGELFF
TRBJ2-7	TRBV7-9	-	TRBD1	TGTGCCAGCAGCGCCGGACAGGACTCCTACGAGCAGTACTTC	CASSAGQDSYEQYF
TRBJ1-2	TRBV24-1	-	-	TGTGCCACCAGTGATGAGAGGATCGACAGGAGTGGCTACACCTTC	CATSDERIDRSGYTF
TRBJ1-1	TRBV19	-	-	TGTGCCACCCGCAGGGGTGGAGGCGGGAACACTGAAGCTTTCTTT	CATRRGGGGNTEAFF
TRBJ1-6	TRBV4-2	-	-	TGTGCCAGCAGCCAAGGAGGAAGGACAGAGTTTAGCTCACCCCTCCACTTT	CASSQGGRTEFSSPLHF
TRBJ2-3	TRBV3-1	few	-	TGTGCCAGCAGCCAAGGCTCTGCGAGCACAGATACGCAGTATTTT	CASSQGSASTDTQYF
TRBJ1-2	TRBV3-1	-	-	TGTGCCAGCAGCCAAGTCAGGGAGTATGGCTACACCTTC	CASSQVREYGYTF
TRBJ2-3	TRBV5-1	few	-	TGCGCCAGCAGCTTGGAGCAGGGGAGAGATACGCAGTATTTT	CASSLEQGRDTQYF